The T cell receptor beta chain under discussion was sequenced for a study of shared clonotypes between healthy human individuals. Data came from immunoSEQ multiplex PCR; TCRdb stores just in-frame clones and leaves some out. The table has about 490,000 clones, 70% to 85% seen once. Trimming removed 2 bases from V and 4 bases from J, with 24 bases in between. Germline V lookup: CDR1 SGHTA, CDR2 FQGNSA. The CDR3 consists of 19 residues. The gene calls are TRBV7-2 and TRBJ1-3, with D possibly TRBD1 on 6 matching bases. This receptor was identified in a woman in her thirties or forties in good health. Some clones in this sample may be carry-over from other donors' samples. Sequenced: PBMCs. Here the CDR3 DNA reads TGTGCCAGCAGCTTAAGCCCGAGCTGGGGGGGGGCGCGAGGAAACACCATATATTTT. This codes for CASSLSPSWGGARGNTIYF.